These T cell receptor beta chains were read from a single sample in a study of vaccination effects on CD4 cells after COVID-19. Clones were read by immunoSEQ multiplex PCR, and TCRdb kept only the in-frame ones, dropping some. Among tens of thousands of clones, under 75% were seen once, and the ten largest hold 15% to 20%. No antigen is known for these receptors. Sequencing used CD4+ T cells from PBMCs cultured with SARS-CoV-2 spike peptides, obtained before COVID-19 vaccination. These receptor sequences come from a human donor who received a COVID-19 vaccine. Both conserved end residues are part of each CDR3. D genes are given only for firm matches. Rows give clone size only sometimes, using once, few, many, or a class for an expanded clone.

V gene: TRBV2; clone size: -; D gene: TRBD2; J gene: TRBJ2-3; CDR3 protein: CASSGPSGGMNTQYF; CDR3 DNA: TGTGCCAGCAGTGGTCCTAGCGGGGGTATGAATACGCAGTATTTT
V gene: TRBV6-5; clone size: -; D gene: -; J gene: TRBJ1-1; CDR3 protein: CASSYASGPEAFF; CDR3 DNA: TGTGCCAGCAGTTACGCTTCAGGGCCCGAAGCTTTCTTT
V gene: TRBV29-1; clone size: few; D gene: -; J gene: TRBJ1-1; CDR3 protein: CSVARWTAISSEAFF; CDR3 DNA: TGCAGCGTTGCGCGCTGGACAGCTATTAGTAGTGAAGCTTTCTTT
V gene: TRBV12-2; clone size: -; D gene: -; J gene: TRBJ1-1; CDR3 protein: CASRPPDKEAFF; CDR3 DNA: TGTGCAAGTCGCCCCCCTGACAAGGAAGCTTTCTTT
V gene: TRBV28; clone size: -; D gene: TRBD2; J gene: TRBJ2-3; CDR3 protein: CASTLYGRGRGSADTQYF; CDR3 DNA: TGTGCCAGCACCCTTTACGGTCGCGGGAGGGGAAGTGCAGATACGCAGTATTTT
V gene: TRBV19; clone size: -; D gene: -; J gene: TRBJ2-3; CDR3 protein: CASSPPVGGGTDTQYF; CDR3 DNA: TGTGCCAGTAGTCCTCCAGTAGGGGGTGGCACAGATACGCAGTATTTT
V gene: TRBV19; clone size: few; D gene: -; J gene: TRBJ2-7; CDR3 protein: CASSTGRYSYEQYF; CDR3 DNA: TGTGCCAGTAGTACAGGCCGCTACTCCTACGAGCAGTACTTC
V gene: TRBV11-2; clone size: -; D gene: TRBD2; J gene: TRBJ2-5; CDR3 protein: CASSASSGTATQYF; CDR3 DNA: TGTGCCAGCAGCGCTTCTAGCGGTACAGCGACCCAGTACTTC
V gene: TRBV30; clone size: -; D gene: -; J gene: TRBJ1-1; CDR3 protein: CAWIRGRGTEAFF; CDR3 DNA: TGTGCCTGGATTCGCGGCCGGGGAACTGAAGCTTTCTTT
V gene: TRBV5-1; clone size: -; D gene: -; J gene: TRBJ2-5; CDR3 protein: CASSSGGSKETQYF; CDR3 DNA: TGCGCCAGCAGCTCCGGAGGGAGTAAAGAGACCCAGTACTTC
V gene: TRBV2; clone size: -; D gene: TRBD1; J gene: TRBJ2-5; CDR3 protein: CASMGQGRETQYF; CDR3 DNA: TGTGCCAGCATGGGACAGGGGAGAGAGACCCAGTACTTC
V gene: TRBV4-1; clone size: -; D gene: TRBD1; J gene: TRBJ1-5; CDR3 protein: CASSPAQGGQPQHF; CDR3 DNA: TGCGCCAGCAGCCCCGCCCAGGGGGGACAGCCCCAGCATTTT
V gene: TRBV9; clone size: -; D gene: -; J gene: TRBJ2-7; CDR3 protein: CASSPSGAYEQYF; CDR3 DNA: TGTGCCAGCAGCCCCTCGGGGGCCTACGAGCAGTACTTC
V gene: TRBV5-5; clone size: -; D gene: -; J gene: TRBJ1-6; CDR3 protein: CASSLGSGRGSPLHF; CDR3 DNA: TGTGCCAGCAGCTTGGGATCGGGACGGGGTTCACCCCTCCACTTT
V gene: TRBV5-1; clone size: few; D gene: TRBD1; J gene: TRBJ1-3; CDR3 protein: CASSLGDRGGNTIYF; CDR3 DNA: TGCGCCAGCAGCTTGGGGGACAGGGGTGGAAACACCATATATTTT